The 7 T cell receptor beta chains below come from one sample, sequenced in a study of blood T cell repertoires in COVID-19. TCRdb's table, derived via immunoSEQ multiplex PCR, lists solely in-frame clones and lacks some. The table has roughly 260,000 clones, around 92% seen once. Source material: peripheral blood. These receptors were taken from a young adult with COVID-19, enrolled during active disease.

The CDR3 spells CASSPGTGGRNIQYF. CDR3 nucleotide sequence: TGTGCCAGCAGCCCTGGTACAGGGGGTCGAAACATTCAGTACTTC. The J gene is TRBJ2-4, the V gene TRBV28, with TRBD1 identical over 8 bases. V lost 6 bases, J lost 6 bases, and 10 bases stayed unmatched. The CDR3 spans 15 residues. From germline, CDR1 is MDHEN and CDR2 SYDVKM.

The V and J genes are TRBV4-1 and TRBJ2-7, with TRBD2 matching 10 bases. J gave up 3 bases and V 2 bases, and 16 bases lay outside the gene matches. The germline V gene has CDR1 MGHRA and CDR2 YSYEKL. CDR3 length: 19 residues. The CDR3 sequence: CASSQTGGLAGVSRYEQYF. DNA for the CDR3: TGCGCCAGCAGCCAAACAGGGGGTCTAGCGGGAGTGTCCCGCTACGAGCAGTACTTC.

The V gene is TRBV5-5, the J gene TRBJ2-1, with 14 bases identical to TRBD2. V was pared by 3 bases and J by 9 bases, with 8 bases of the junction left unmatched. The CDR3 extends over 16 amino acids. Looked up from germline, CDR1 is SGHKS and CDR2 is YYEKEE (reference sequence). In nucleotides, the CDR3 is TGTGCCAGCAGCTCGACGGGACTAGCGGGGGTTCGTGAGCAGTTCTTC. As protein: CASSSTGLAGVREQFF.

The J gene is TRBJ2-5, the V gene TRBV7-9; possible D gene TRBD2, 6 bases. Germline assignment: CDR1 SEHNR and CDR2 FQNEAQ (reference sequence). Trimming shortened V by 4 bases and J by 4 bases, and 22 bases separated the two germline ends. The CDR3 is made up of 17 amino acids. This CDR3 reads CASSSRDLRTIAETQYF. CDR3 sequence (DNA): TGTGCCAGCAGCTCGCGGGACCTCCGAACAATAGCAGAGACCCAGTACTTC.

The rearrangement uses TRBV19 and TRBJ2-7, with TRBD2 matching over 7 bases. CDR1 is LNHDA, CDR2 SQIVND, per germline (reference sequence). This CDR3 is built from 15 residues. The J segment lost 2 bases and the V segment lost 3 bases, leaving 7 bases of the junction unmatched. CDR3 in amino acids: CASSIGRAGPYEQYF. The CDR3 DNA follows: TGTGCCAGTAGTATTGGGAGGGCTGGACCCTACGAGCAGTACTTC.

Only a few counts were recorded for this clone. The CDR3 here is CASSNRGSGRALYEQYF. As DNA, the CDR3 is TGTGCCAGCAGCAACCGAGGGAGCGGGAGGGCCCTTTACGAGCAGTACTTC. The V call is TRBV21-1, the J call TRBJ2-7; the DNA was not compared with TRBD2, the D call given in the table. TRBV21-1 is listed as a pseudogene. The CDR3 is 17 amino acids.

The CDR3: CASSLKHRLAKNIQYF. The CDR3 nucleotides are TGTGCCAGCAGCTTGAAGCACAGGCTGGCCAAAAACATTCAGTACTTC. This chain links TRBV5-8 with TRBJ2-4; D is possibly TRBD1 (5 bases). The CDR3 is made up of 16 amino acids. Germline V gene data show CDR1 as SGHTS and CDR2 as YDEGEE. V lost 1 base and J 1 base, leaving 12 bases between the germline ends.